A selection of T cell receptor beta chains follows, all from one sample in a study of CD8 T cells in Susac syndrome. TCRdb reanalysed the immunoSEQ multiplex PCR reads using MiXCR and keeps one entry per CDR3 protein. The sample lists 250,000 to 300,000 distinct CDR3 sequences, roughly 85% occurring once. Sequencing used CD8+ T cells from PBMCs. The origin of the receptors is a human donor with multiple sclerosis. Each CDR3 is given with its conserved first and last residue. The D gene is left open where the match is weak. Size values are once, few and many counts, or a class for expanded clones, and some rows have none.

clone_size j_call d_call v_call cdr3_nt cdr3_aa
. TRBJ2-1 TRBD2 TRBV25-1 TGTGCCAGCTCCCTGGGGACTAGCGGGTGCAATGAGCAGTTCTTC CASSLGTSGCNEQFF
. TRBJ2-7 . TRBV5-1 TGCGCCAGCAGCTTGGACCCTTTGAGGGAGCAGTACTTC CASSLDPLREQYF
few TRBJ1-1 . TRBV6-2/TRBV6-3 TGTGCCAGCAGCAGGGCGTTGTACACTGAAGCTTTCTTT CASSRALYTEAFF
. TRBJ1-2 . TRBV29-1 TGCAGCGTCGCCCTGACGCCTGGGTATGGCTACACCTTC CSVALTPGYGYTF
. TRBJ1-1 . TRBV13 TGTGCCAGCAGCTTAGCGGGGGAGGGGAACACTGAAGCTTTCTTT CASSLAGEGNTEAFF
many TRBJ2-7 . TRBV7-9 TGTGCCAGCAGCTTAGCGTACGGGAGAGGAAGCGACGAGCAGTACTTC CASSLAYGRGSDEQYF
. TRBJ1-1 . TRBV9 TGTGCCAGCAGCGTGCTCGTGGCAGGGGCGAACACTGAAGCTTTCTTT CASSVLVAGANTEAFF
. TRBJ2-3 TRBD2 TRBV27 TGTGCCACCTGGAAACCGCCAGTAATAGCGGGAGCTGTAGATACGCAGTATTTT CATWKPPVIAGAVDTQYF
. TRBJ2-1 TRBD1 TRBV25-1 TGTGCCAGCAGTGCGGACAGGGCGTACAATGAGCAGTTCTTC CASSADRAYNEQFF
. TRBJ1-1 . TRBV4-3 TGCGCCAGCAGCCAAGATCCCAGGGTCACTGAAGCTTTCTTT CASSQDPRVTEAFF
once TRBJ1-2 . TRBV3-1 TGTGCCAGCAAACTGAGGGACGGAGCGGACGGCTACACCTTC CASKLRDGADGYTF
few TRBJ2-1 TRBD2 TRBV12-3/TRBV12-4 TGTGCCAGCAGTCGGGGACTAGCGGGGAACAATGAGCAGTTCTTT CASSRGLAGNNEQFF
. TRBJ2-5 . TRBV4-1 TGCGCCAGCAGCCCGGAACCCAGCGCCCAAGAGACCCAGTACTTC CASSPEPSAQETQYF
. TRBJ2-7 . TRBV5-6 TGTGCCAGCAGTCAAAACAGTTACGAGCAGTACTTC CASSQNSYEQYF
. TRBJ2-7 TRBD2 TRBV6-1 TGTGCCAGCAGTGAAAAATGGGACTACCCTCACGAGCAGTACTTC CASSEKWDYPHEQYF
. TRBJ1-2 . TRBV27 TGTGCCAGCAGCCGCGACAGAGACTATGGCTACACCTTC CASSRDRDYGYTF